This T cell receptor beta chain is drawn from a study of shared T cell receptors in the human thymus. Here immunoSEQ multiplex PCR was the method, and the copy in TCRdb shows in-frame clones only, minus some. The sample consists of almost 550,000 clones, about four fifths of them appearing once. As concerns this clone: The sample carries other DNA sequences with the same CDR3.

V lost 4 bases to trimming and J lost 2 bases, with 9 bases between them. CDR3 length: 13 residues. From germline, CDR1 is SGDLS and CDR2 YYNGEE. This sample also belongs to another study, concerning human thymus T cells. That publication notes: Corrective cardiac surgery supplied the resected thymus tissue. Biased V and J segment usage appeared in thymus and peripheral blood. Unrelated people showed highly overlapping thymic repertoires, related research reported.

The specimen was thymocytes. This receptor was taken from a boy under two years old with a congenital heart defect. The rearrangement links TRBV9 to TRBJ1-2; D unresolved. CDR3 nucleotide sequence: TGTGCCAGCAGCCCCGGAGGCAACTATGGCTACACCTTC. Translation: CASSPGGNYGYTF.